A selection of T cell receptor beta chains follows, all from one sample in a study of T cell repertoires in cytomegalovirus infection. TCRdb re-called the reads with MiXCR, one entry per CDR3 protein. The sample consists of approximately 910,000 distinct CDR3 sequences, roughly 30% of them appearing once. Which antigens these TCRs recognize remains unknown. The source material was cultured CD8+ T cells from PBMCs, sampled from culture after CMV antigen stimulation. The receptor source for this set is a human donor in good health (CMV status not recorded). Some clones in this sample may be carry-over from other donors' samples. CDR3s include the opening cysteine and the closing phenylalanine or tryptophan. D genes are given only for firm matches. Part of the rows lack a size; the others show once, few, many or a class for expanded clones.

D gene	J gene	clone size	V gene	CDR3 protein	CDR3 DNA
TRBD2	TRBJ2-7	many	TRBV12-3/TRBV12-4	CASSIGAGVGEQYF	TGTGCCAGCAGTATTGGAGCGGGGGTGGGCGAGCAGTACTTC
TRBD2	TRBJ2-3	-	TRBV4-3	CASSQGLAENADTQYF	TGCGCCAGCAGCCAAGGACTAGCGGAGAACGCAGATACGCAGTATTTT
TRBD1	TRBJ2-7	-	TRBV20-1	CSASGNPDREGIYEQYF	TGCAGTGCTAGCGGGAACCCTGACAGGGAAGGAATTTACGAGCAGTACTTC
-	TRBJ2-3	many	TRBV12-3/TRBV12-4	CASSLSLGTDTQYF	TGTGCCAGCAGTTTATCCCTTGGGACAGATACGCAGTATTTT
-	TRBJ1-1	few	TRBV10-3	CAISEPGLGTEAFF	TGTGCCATCAGTGAGCCAGGATTGGGCACTGAAGCTTTCTTT
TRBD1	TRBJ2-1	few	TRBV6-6	CASSVSTGTEEFF	TGTGCCAGCAGTGTTTCCACCGGGACAGAAGAGTTCTTC
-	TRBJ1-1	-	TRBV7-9	CASSLVGRKNTEAFF	TGTGCCAGCAGCTTAGTCGGCAGAAAGAACACTGAAGCTTTCTTT
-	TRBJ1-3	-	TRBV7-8	CASSVVKTGSGNTIYF	TGTGCCAGCAGCGTAGTTAAGACAGGCTCGGGAAACACCATATATTTT
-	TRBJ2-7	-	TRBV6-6	CASRVSFRDGSYEQYF	TGTGCCAGCAGGGTATCTTTCCGGGACGGCTCCTACGAGCAGTACTTC
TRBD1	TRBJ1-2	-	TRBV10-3	CAIAVQTQDRVYGYTF	TGTGCCATCGCAGTCCAAACTCAGGACAGGGTCTATGGCTACACCTTC
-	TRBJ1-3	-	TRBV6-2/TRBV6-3	CASTPGTSGNTIYF	TGTGCCAGCACCCCCGGGACATCTGGAAACACCATATATTTT
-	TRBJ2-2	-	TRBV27	CASSSRFRELFF	TGTGCCAGCAGTTCACGATTCCGGGAGCTGTTTTTT
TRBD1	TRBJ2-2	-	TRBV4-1	CASSQPRTGGSGELFF	TGCGCCAGCAGCCAACCTAGGACAGGGGGCTCCGGGGAGCTGTTTTTT
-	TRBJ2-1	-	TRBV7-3	CASSFQGLPGNEQLF	TGTGCCAGCAGCTTCCAAGGACTCCCGGGCAATGAGCAGTTGTTC
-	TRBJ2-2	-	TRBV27	CASSFPRFGAPNTGELFF	TGTGCCAGCAGTTTTCCCAGGTTTGGGGCGCCGAACACCGGGGAGCTGTTTTTT
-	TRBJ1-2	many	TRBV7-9	CASSLVDRDGYTF	TGTGCCAGCAGCTTAGTTGACAGAGATGGCTACACCTTC
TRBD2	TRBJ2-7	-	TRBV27	CASSGLSGTRTYEQYF	TGTGCCAGCAGTGGGCTTTCCGGGACTAGAACCTACGAGCAGTACTTC
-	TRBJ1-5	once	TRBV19	CASSIPGYGNQPQHF	TGTGCCAGTAGTATTCCCGGGTATGGCAATCAGCCCCAGCATTTT
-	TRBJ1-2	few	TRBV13	CASSSGREVYNYGYTF	TGTGCCAGCAGCTCAGGCAGGGAGGTATATAACTATGGCTACACCTTC
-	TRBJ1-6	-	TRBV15	CATSIDYYNSPLHF	TGTGCCACCAGCATAGACTACTATAATTCACCCCTCCACTTT
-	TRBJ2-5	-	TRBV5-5	CASSPRVDSQETQYF	TGTGCCAGCAGCCCTAGGGTGGACAGCCAAGAGACCCAGTACTTC
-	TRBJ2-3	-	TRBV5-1	CASSLHPEERHTQYF	TGCGCCAGCAGCTTGCACCCCGAGGAACGGCATACGCAGTATTTT
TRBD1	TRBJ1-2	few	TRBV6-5	CASSYMDRGNYGYTF	TGTGCCAGCAGTTACATGGACAGGGGTAACTATGGCTACACCTTC
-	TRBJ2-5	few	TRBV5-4	CASSHSVQVKETQYF	TGTGCCAGCAGCCACTCTGTCCAGGTGAAGGAGACCCAGTACTTC
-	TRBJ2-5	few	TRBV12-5	CASGFTGYQETQYF	TGTGCTAGTGGTTTCACAGGGTACCAAGAGACCCAGTACTTC
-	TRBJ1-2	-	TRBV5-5	CASSPSSRGYGYTF	TGTGCCAGCAGCCCCTCGTCTCGGGGCTATGGCTACACCTTC
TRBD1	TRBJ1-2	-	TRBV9	CVSSAIPGQGNGYTF	TGTGTCAGCAGCGCTATTCCGGGACAGGGTAATGGCTACACCTTC
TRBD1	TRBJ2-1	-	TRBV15	CATTPTGAYNEQFF	TGTGCCACCACCCCGACAGGGGCTTACAATGAGCAGTTCTTC
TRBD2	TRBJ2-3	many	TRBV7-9	CASSPLRLAGGVTDTQYF	TGTGCCAGCAGCCCTCTCCGACTAGCGGGGGGGGTCACAGATACGCAGTATTTT